This TCR beta chain was found in a study of blood T cells in healthy people across ages. Study results and limitations: More naive CD4+ cells and higher diversity were found in long-lived than in aged donors.

The sample holds one count of this clonotype. Its antigen is as yet unknown. Each sample yielded at least 5 micrograms of PBMC total RNA. Then a second PCR, running about 7 to 11 cycles, was carried out with a sample-barcoded 5' primer and a J-beta primer mix. Each single sample gave us at least 2.5 million CDR3-containing paired-end reads. Each CDR3 protein is one row after TCRdb ran MiXCR on the 5' RACE reads. The sample records around 780,000 distinct CDR3 sequences, roughly three fifths being singletons. Sequencing was done on a sample of blood. The sequence came from a man aged 35 to 55 in good health.

CDR3 sequence reads: CASSLGVTRREETQYF. The CDR3 region has the DNA TGCGCCAGCAGCTTGGGCGTGACTAGAAGAGAAGAGACCCAGTACTTC. V and J are TRBV5-1 and TRBJ2-5; the D gene is possibly TRBD2 (6 bases). The germline V gene encodes CDR1 SGHRS and CDR2 YFSETQ. The CDR3 contains 16 residues. The V gene lost 0 bases and the J gene lost 3 bases, with 15 bases spanning the gap.